This TCR beta chain was obtained from a study of control samples from healthy donors and cancer patients. Using immunoSEQ multiplex PCR, the repertoire was profiled, and TCRdb retains in-frame clones only, with some absent. The data hold some 150,000 clones, with roughly 95% observed a single time. This receptor was taken from a woman aged 25 to 39 in good health. Source material: blood.

DNA of the CDR3: TGTGCCAGCAGCCTCGGGGCCCCACCGATATCACCCCTCCACTTT. Its protein product is CASSLGAPPISPLHF. The chain combines TRBV11-1 with TRBJ1-6; TRBD1 is a possible D gene (5 bases). Germline CDR1 reads SGHAT; CDR2 reads FQDESV (reference sequence). The CDR3 spans 15 residues. The V end lost 5 bases, the J end lost 10 bases, and 18 bases lay between the germline ends.